These T cell receptor beta chains were read from a single sample in a study of blood T cell repertoires in COVID-19. The table came from immunoSEQ multiplex PCR; TCRdb's copy has only in-frame clones and leaves some out. The data contain over 250,000 clones, approximately 91% of them singletons. The specimen was peripheral blood. The receptors were sampled from a woman aged 25 to 45 with acute or convalescent COVID-19. The CDR3 runs from the conserved cysteine through the conserved F or W. A D gene is named only where the DNA matches it firmly. Clone size is stated in some rows and not others, as once, few, many or a class when expanded.

CDR3 protein	CDR3 DNA	V gene	J gene	D gene	clone size
CASSLSGPYGYTF	TGTGCCAGCAGCTTGTCAGGGCCCTATGGCTACACCTTC	TRBV5-6	TRBJ1-2	.	.
CASSPRGGLTEAFF	TGTGCCAGCAGCCCGCGGGGGGGCTTGACTGAAGCTTTCTTT	TRBV7-2	TRBJ1-1	.	.
CASSLGGPDTQYF	TGTGCCAGCAGCTTAGGTGGGCCAGATACGCAGTATTTT	TRBV11-2	TRBJ2-3	.	.
CASSSRAFTSGRAYEQYF	TGTGCCAGCAGCTCTAGAGCCTTTACTAGCGGGAGGGCCTACGAGCAGTACTTC	TRBV7-8	TRBJ2-7	TRBD2	many
CASSVAGGLLNTEAFF	TGTGCCAGCAGCGTAGCAGGGGGCCTTTTGAACACTGAAGCTTTCTTT	TRBV9	TRBJ1-1	TRBD1	once
CASSSLAGLNTGELFF	TGTGCCAGCAGCTCACTAGCGGGCCTTAACACCGGGGAGCTGTTTTTT	TRBV7-3	TRBJ2-2	TRBD2	.
CASSKQLNTEAFF	TGTGCCAGCAGCAAACAGCTGAACACTGAAGCTTTCTTT	TRBV12-3/TRBV12-4	TRBJ1-1	.	.
CASSFGGRNYEQYF	TGTGCCAGCAGCTTCGGCGGGAGGAATTACGAGCAGTACTTC	TRBV5-4	TRBJ2-7	TRBD2	.
CASRIVGAGEKLFF	TGTGCCAGTAGGATTGTGGGGGCCGGTGAAAAACTGTTTTTT	TRBV19	TRBJ1-4	.	few
CASSLSEGAGDNEQFF	TGTGCCAGCAGCCTTTCCGAGGGAGCGGGGGACAATGAGCAGTTCTTC	TRBV4-2	TRBJ2-1	TRBD2	.
CASSEGQGALGELFF	TGTGCCAGCAGTGAAGGACAGGGGGCGCTCGGGGAGCTGTTTTTT	TRBV6-1	TRBJ2-2	TRBD1	.
CSGGTSGRTDTQYF	TGCAGCGGTGGGACTAGCGGACGCACAGATACGCAGTATTTT	TRBV29-1	TRBJ2-3	TRBD2	once
CASSRTGSLHF	TGTGCCAGCAGTCGGACAGGCTCCCTCCACTTT	TRBV12-3/TRBV12-4	TRBJ1-6	TRBD1	.
CASEGADVQPQHF	TGTGCCAGCGAAGGAGCAGATGTTCAGCCCCAGCATTTT	TRBV2	TRBJ1-5	.	.
CASSLGLAGGSPLFEQYF	TGTGCCAGCAGCCTGGGACTAGCGGGAGGATCCCCTCTCTTCGAGCAGTACTTC	TRBV5-6	TRBJ2-7	TRBD2	.
CGGQGSPNTGELFF	TGTGGGGGACAGGGGTCCCCGAACACCGGGGAGCTGTTTTTT	TRBV6-5	TRBJ2-2	TRBD1	.
CAMERTGRNTGELFF	TGCGCCATGGAGAGGACAGGGCGGAACACCGGGGAGCTGTTTTTT	TRBV10-1	TRBJ2-2	TRBD1	.
CASSPAGTVPPNYGYTF	TGTGCCAGCAGCCCAGCCGGGACAGTTCCTCCTAACTATGGCTACACCTTC	TRBV27	TRBJ1-2	TRBD1	.
CASSLGQGGDTQYF	TGTGCCAGCAGCCTGGGACAGGGCGGAGATACGCAGTATTTT	TRBV7-2	TRBJ2-3	TRBD1	few
CASSSGRTGGTDTQYF	TGTGCCAGCAGCTCCGGGAGGACAGGGGGGACAGATACGCAGTATTTT	TRBV7-2	TRBJ2-3	TRBD1	.
CASRPRLADYNEQFF	TGTGCCAGCAGACCACGACTAGCGGACTACAATGAGCAGTTCTTC	TRBV6-1	TRBJ2-1	TRBD2	.
CASSLRGRGSTF	TGTGCCAGTAGTCTTCGGGGCCGGGGGTCCACCTTC	TRBV19	TRBJ1-2	.	once
CASSLASAGNSPLHF	TGTGCCAGCAGCTTAGCGTCGGCGGGTAATTCACCCCTCCACTTT	TRBV7-8	TRBJ1-6	.	.
CASSLGDRENVMNTEAFF	TGCGCCAGCAGCTTGGGGGACAGAGAAAACGTAATGAACACTGAAGCTTTCTTT	TRBV5-1	TRBJ1-1	TRBD1	.
CASSPLQASNQPQHF	TGTGCCAGCTCACCATTACAGGCCAGCAATCAGCCCCAGCATTTT	TRBV18	TRBJ1-5	.	.
CASSNRDRGPNEQFF	TGTGCCAGCAGCAACCGGGACAGGGGGCCAAATGAGCAGTTCTTC	TRBV21-1	TRBJ2-1	.	.
CASSQTVGQGYTYEQYF	TGTGCCAGCAGTCAGACAGTAGGCCAGGGGTACACCTACGAGCAGTACTTC	TRBV27	TRBJ2-7	.	.
CASSPLGTGKNEQFF	TGTGCCAGCAGCCCACTAGGGACAGGAAAGAATGAGCAGTTCTTC	TRBV14	TRBJ2-1	TRBD1	.
CASKDTYTEAFF	TGCGCCAGCAAAGACACTTACACTGAAGCTTTCTTT	TRBV10-2	TRBJ1-1	.	few
CAWRGQGGSAQHF	TGTGCCTGGAGGGGACAGGGGGGATCGGCCCAGCATTTT	TRBV30	TRBJ1-5	TRBD1	.
CATSDPGQVRNEQFF	TGTGCCACCAGTGACCCGGGACAGGTCCGCAATGAGCAGTTCTTC	TRBV24-1	TRBJ2-1	TRBD1	.
CASTLSAGREETQYF	TGTGCCAGCACATTATCAGCGGGACGCGAGGAGACCCAGTACTTC	TRBV7-9	TRBJ2-5	TRBD2	.
CASKAGTRGYNEQFF	TGTGCCAGCAAGGCCGGGACTAGAGGGTACAATGAGCAGTTCTTC	TRBV19	TRBJ2-1	TRBD2	once
CASSEGDSNSPLHF	TGTGCCAGCAGTGAAGGTGACAGCAATTCACCCCTCCACTTT	TRBV6-1	TRBJ1-6	.	.
CASSADPSAGSPQYF	TGTGCCAGCAGCGCCGACCCGTCGGCCGGGAGCCCGCAGTATTTT	TRBV9	TRBJ2-3	.	.
CASSLLRQAGANVLTF	TGTGCCAGCAGTTTACTAAGACAGGCTGGGGCCAACGTCCTGACTTTC	TRBV6-5	TRBJ2-6	.	.
CASSQIGGDFQFF	TGTGCCAGCAGCCAAATAGGAGGGGACTTTCAGTTCTTC	TRBV7-9	TRBJ2-1	.	.
CASSHRSQGTGYTF	TGTGCCAGCAGCCACCGGTCACAGGGGACCGGCTACACCTTC	TRBV4-2	TRBJ1-2	TRBD1	.
CASSRQGGTDTQYF	TGTGCCAGCAGTAGACAGGGCGGCACAGATACGCAGTATTTT	TRBV2	TRBJ2-3	TRBD1	.
CASSHLSYFEQYF	TGTGCCAGCAGCCATCTTAGCTACTTCGAGCAGTACTTC	TRBV3-1/TRBV3-2	TRBJ2-7	.	.
CASSQRGLLRGYTF	TGCGCCAGCAGCCAAAGGGGACTTTTACGTGGCTACACCTTC	TRBV4-3	TRBJ1-2	.	.
CASSQILDQGEQYF	TGTGCCAGCAGTCAGATACTCGACCAGGGTGAGCAGTACTTC	TRBV3-1/TRBV3-2	TRBJ2-7	.	.
CAWSGQINTEAFF	TGTGCCTGGAGTGGACAGATTAACACTGAAGCTTTCTTT	TRBV30	TRBJ1-1	.	.
CASSLEVGVSRYGYTF	TGTGCCAGCAGCTTAGAAGTAGGGGTATCTCGCTATGGCTACACCTTC	TRBV7-2	TRBJ1-2	.	.
CATSRDGGQTGNTIYF	TGTGCCACCAGCAGAGATGGCGGACAGACTGGAAACACCATATATTTT	TRBV15	TRBJ1-3	.	.
CATSRDRGWEKLFF	TGTGCCACCAGCCGAGACAGGGGTTGGGAAAAACTGTTTTTT	TRBV15	TRBJ1-4	TRBD1	once
CSASAGVNEKLFF	TGCAGTGCTAGTGCGGGGGTTAATGAAAAACTGTTTTTT	TRBV20-1	TRBJ1-4	.	.
CAISDSTVSGNTIYF	TGTGCCATCAGTGATTCCACAGTTTCTGGAAACACCATATATTTT	TRBV10-3	TRBJ1-3	.	.
CASALTGMSSPLHF	TGTGCTAGTGCCCTGACAGGGATGAGTTCACCCCTCCACTTT	TRBV12-5	TRBJ1-6	TRBD1	.
CASGQSLGLTVEQFF	TGTGCCAGCGGGCAGAGCCTTGGCCTGACAGTTGAGCAGTTCTTC	TRBV7-2	TRBJ2-1	.	.
CASSQDRGDGYTF	TGCGCCAGCAGCCAGGACAGGGGGGATGGCTACACCTTC	TRBV4-1	TRBJ1-2	TRBD1	.
CASSQEGKAGVAYNEQFF	TGCGCCAGCAGCCAAGAAGGGAAAGCGGGAGTGGCCTACAATGAGCAGTTCTTC	TRBV4-1	TRBJ2-1	TRBD2	.
CASSQEGLEETQYF	TGCGCCAGCAGCCAAGAAGGACTAGAGGAGACCCAGTACTTC	TRBV4-3	TRBJ2-5	TRBD2	.